These T cell receptor beta chains were read from a single sample in a study of CD8 T cells in Susac syndrome. One entry per CDR3 protein results from TCRdb running MiXCR on the immunoSEQ multiplex PCR reads. The table records some 130,000 distinct CDR3 sequences, 90% to 95% of them present only once. The material sequenced was CD4+ T cells from PBMCs. These TCRs come from a human donor with multiple sclerosis. Each CDR3 is given with its conserved first and last residue. The D gene is left open where the match is weak.

V: TRBV12-3/TRBV12-4; D: -; J: TRBJ2-6; CDR3: CASSYGASLSGANVLTF
V: TRBV13; D: TRBD1; J: TRBJ2-7; CDR3: CASSLEDRGGSYEQYF
V: TRBV30; D: TRBD2; J: TRBJ2-3; CDR3: CAWTRPGLAASTDTQYF
V: TRBV12-3/TRBV12-4; D: -; J: TRBJ2-6; CDR3: CASITSGANVLTF
V: TRBV30; D: TRBD1; J: TRBJ1-5; CDR3: CAWSDRGTFSNQPQHF
V: TRBV6-1; D: TRBD1; J: TRBJ1-2; CDR3: CASSRKGSGDRGVYTF
V: TRBV5-6; D: TRBD2; J: TRBJ2-5; CDR3: CASSATSGRSETQYF
V: TRBV15; D: TRBD1; J: TRBJ1-1; CDR3: CATKRDREDTEAFF
V: TRBV7-9; D: -; J: TRBJ2-2; CDR3: CASSFGVNTGELFF
V: TRBV2; D: -; J: TRBJ2-3; CDR3: CASSGLLAGDTQYF
V: TRBV3-1; D: -; J: TRBJ2-7; CDR3: CASSQEGRGSSYEQYF
V: TRBV7-7; D: TRBD2; J: TRBJ2-3; CDR3: CAAAGREAGGTDTQYF
V: TRBV5-5; D: -; J: TRBJ2-3; CDR3: CASSFGGRTDTQYF
V: TRBV6-2/TRBV6-3; D: -; J: TRBJ1-2; CDR3: CASTLTGGQRLGYTF
V: TRBV19; D: -; J: TRBJ1-2; CDR3: CASSNPRGWYYGYTF
V: TRBV7-2; D: -; J: TRBJ2-4; CDR3: CASSRQENIQYF
V: TRBV11-1; D: TRBD1; J: TRBJ2-7; CDR3: CASRTGTVSSYEQYF
V: TRBV12-3/TRBV12-4; D: TRBD2; J: TRBJ2-2; CDR3: CASSSLGLAGTGELFF
V: TRBV20-1; D: -; J: TRBJ1-2; CDR3: CSALRDGRGYTF
V: TRBV5-6; D: TRBD1; J: TRBJ1-2; CDR3: CASSPFRDRGLLNYGYTF